These T cell receptor beta chains were read from a single sample in a study of T cell changes during pregnancy in multiple sclerosis. Sequencing was performed with immunoSEQ multiplex PCR; in TCRdb, only in-frame clones are kept and a portion is missing. The sample carries 11,000 or so clones, 75% to 90% recorded once. This specimen was CD8+ T cells from peripheral blood mononuclear cells, taken after pregnancy. These receptors originate from a female donor in good health, enrolled as a control in a pregnancy study. CDR3s include the opening cysteine and the closing phenylalanine or tryptophan. Each record gives: clone size, V gene, D gene, J gene, CDR3 protein, CDR3 DNA. A D gene is named only where the DNA matches it firmly. Not all rows give a size; the values are once, few, many and, for expanded clones, a class.

size: NA; V: TRBV19; D: NA; J: TRBJ2-1; CDR3: CASSIAYLYNEQFF; DNA: TGTGCCAGTAGTATCGCCTACCTCTACAATGAGCAGTTCTTC
size: NA; V: TRBV28; D: TRBD2; J: TRBJ2-1; CDR3: CASSWLAGSLGEQFF; DNA: TGTGCCAGCAGTTGGCTAGCGGGTTCCCTCGGTGAGCAGTTCTTC
size: NA; V: TRBV19; D: NA; J: TRBJ2-7; CDR3: CASSIVDSDTYEQYF; DNA: TGTGCCAGTAGTATAGTGGACAGTGATACCTACGAGCAGTACTTC
size: NA; V: TRBV6-6; D: TRBD1; J: TRBJ1-1; CDR3: CASSEGQGNTEAFF; DNA: TGTGCCAGCAGTGAGGGACAGGGGAACACTGAAGCTTTCTTT
size: NA; V: TRBV7-2; D: TRBD2; J: TRBJ2-1; CDR3: CASSLGRLAVHNEQFF; DNA: TGTGCCAGCAGCTTAGGGAGACTAGCAGTTCACAATGAGCAGTTCTTC
size: NA; V: TRBV9; D: TRBD2; J: TRBJ2-1; CDR3: CASSYGTSGYNEQFF; DNA: TGTGCCAGCAGCTACGGGACTAGCGGTTACAATGAGCAGTTCTTC
size: NA; V: TRBV28; D: TRBD2; J: TRBJ2-5; CDR3: CATGLAGELETQYF; DNA: TGTGCCACGGGACTAGCGGGAGAGCTTGAGACCCAGTACTTC
size: NA; V: TRBV7-2; D: TRBD1; J: TRBJ2-1; CDR3: CASSLFRGQGDNEQFF; DNA: TGTGCCAGCAGCTTATTCAGGGGACAGGGTGACAATGAGCAGTTCTTC
size: NA; V: TRBV27; D: NA; J: TRBJ2-1; CDR3: CASTLTGAYNEQFF; DNA: TGTGCCAGCACCCTCACGGGGGCCTACAATGAGCAGTTCTTC
size: medium-sized; V: TRBV6-5; D: TRBD1; J: TRBJ1-2; CDR3: CASSTRTGRAKGYTF; DNA: TGTGCCAGCAGTACCCGGACAGGGAGGGCCAAAGGCTACACCTTC
size: NA; V: TRBV7-8; D: NA; J: TRBJ1-4; CDR3: CASSRRPRGREKLFF; DNA: TGTGCCAGCAGCCGACGGCCCCGCGGGCGCGAAAAACTGTTTTTT
size: NA; V: TRBV6-4; D: TRBD1; J: TRBJ2-2; CDR3: CASSDRVGTGELFF; DNA: TGTGCCAGCTCGGACAGGGTGGGCACCGGGGAGCTGTTTTTT
size: NA; V: TRBV30; D: NA; J: TRBJ2-7; CDR3: CAWSFGGLIHEQYF; DNA: TGTGCCTGGAGTTTCGGCGGCTTAATCCACGAGCAGTACTTC
size: NA; V: TRBV6-6; D: TRBD1; J: TRBJ2-5; CDR3: CASSLTGVPETQYF; DNA: TGTGCCAGCAGTCTTACAGGGGTTCCAGAGACCCAGTACTTC
size: NA; V: TRBV4-1; D: NA; J: TRBJ1-2; CDR3: CASSTGGYGGYTF; DNA: TGCGCCAGCAGCACGGGAGGCTATGGCGGCTACACCTTC
size: NA; V: TRBV9; D: NA; J: TRBJ2-2; CDR3: CASSVDPSGGSPNTGELFF; DNA: TGTGCCAGCAGCGTAGACCCCTCGGGGGGCTCCCCGAACACCGGGGAGCTGTTTTTT
size: NA; V: TRBV15; D: NA; J: TRBJ2-1; CDR3: CATSPQGGLAPKQFF; DNA: TGTGCCACCTCCCCCCAAGGCGGGTTGGCACCCAAGCAGTTCTTC
size: NA; V: TRBV5-1; D: NA; J: TRBJ2-3; CDR3: CASSPGIRRGWTDTQYF; DNA: TGCGCCAGCAGCCCCGGGATCCGACGCGGTTGGACAGATACGCAGTATTTT
size: NA; V: TRBV7-9; D: TRBD2; J: TRBJ2-3; CDR3: CASSFLRQVGGGITDTQYF; DNA: TGTGCCAGCAGCTTCCTTCGACAGGTCGGGGGGGGGATCACAGATACGCAGTATTTT
size: NA; V: TRBV5-1; D: NA; J: TRBJ2-3; CDR3: CASSLEGQSTDTQYF; DNA: TGCGCCAGCAGCCTGGAAGGACAGTCCACAGATACGCAGTATTTT
size: NA; V: TRBV15; D: TRBD2; J: TRBJ2-1; CDR3: CATSRGGSGSNEQFF; DNA: TGTGCCACCAGCAGAGGGGGGAGCGGGAGCAATGAGCAGTTCTTC
size: NA; V: TRBV7-9; D: NA; J: TRBJ2-1; CDR3: CASSLGGLSYNEQFF; DNA: TGTGCCAGCAGCTTAGGAGGGCTCTCCTACAATGAGCAGTTCTTC
size: NA; V: TRBV6-5; D: TRBD1; J: TRBJ2-1; CDR3: CASRQGARNEQFF; DNA: TGTGCCAGCAGGCAGGGGGCTAGAAATGAGCAGTTCTTC
size: NA; V: TRBV2; D: NA; J: TRBJ2-1; CDR3: CASSGSSDGGNEQFF; DNA: TGTGCCAGCAGTGGGTCCAGCGACGGGGGCAATGAGCAGTTCTTC
size: NA; V: TRBV7-8; D: NA; J: TRBJ1-1; CDR3: CASSPPGVFTEAFF; DNA: TGTGCCAGCAGCCCACCCGGGGTCTTCACTGAAGCTTTCTTT
size: NA; V: TRBV5-1; D: NA; J: TRBJ2-5; CDR3: CASSLDPGVETQYF; DNA: TGCGCCAGCAGCTTGGATCCGGGGGTCGAGACCCAGTACTTC
size: NA; V: TRBV7-9; D: NA; J: TRBJ1-2; CDR3: CASSSRPGTSYGYTF; DNA: TGTGCCAGCAGCTCCCGCCCCGGGACAAGTTATGGCTACACCTTC
size: few; V: TRBV7-9; D: TRBD1; J: TRBJ1-6; CDR3: CASSLASVTGDNSPLHF; DNA: TGTGCCAGCAGCTTAGCGTCGGTGACAGGGGATAATTCACCCCTCCACTTT
size: NA; V: TRBV18; D: TRBD2; J: TRBJ2-1; CDR3: CASSPPGLAGYNEQFF; DNA: TGTGCCAGCTCACCACCTGGACTAGCGGGGTACAATGAGCAGTTCTTC
size: NA; V: TRBV23-1; D: TRBD2; J: TRBJ2-7; CDR3: CASSQGLAERLVYEQYF; DNA: TGCGCCAGCAGTCAAGGCCTAGCGGAGCGACTAGTTTACGAGCAGTACTTC
size: NA; V: TRBV9; D: TRBD2; J: TRBJ2-1; CDR3: CASSPRGGLAGGYYNEQFF; DNA: TGTGCCAGCAGCCCCCGGGGTGGACTAGCGGGGGGCTATTACAATGAGCAGTTCTTC
size: NA; V: TRBV6-1; D: NA; J: TRBJ2-3; CDR3: CASTSTLTDTQYF; DNA: TGTGCCAGCACCAGTACCCTCACAGATACGCAGTATTTT
size: medium-sized; V: TRBV30; D: TRBD1; J: TRBJ2-2; CDR3: CAWRTGTVNTGELFF; DNA: TGTGCCTGGAGAACCGGGACAGTGAACACCGGGGAGCTGTTTTTT
size: NA; V: TRBV9; D: TRBD2; J: TRBJ2-4; CDR3: CASSATSGGARDIQYF; DNA: TGTGCCAGCAGCGCCACTAGCGGGGGGGCCAGGGACATTCAGTACTTC
size: NA; V: TRBV19; D: TRBD2; J: TRBJ2-1; CDR3: CASQVAGADSSYNEQFF; DNA: TGTGCCAGTCAGGTAGCGGGAGCCGATAGCTCCTACAATGAGCAGTTCTTC
size: NA; V: TRBV7-9; D: NA; J: TRBJ2-7; CDR3: CASSFPTGWEQYF; DNA: TGTGCCAGCAGCTTCCCCACAGGGTGGGAGCAGTACTTC
size: NA; V: TRBV7-2; D: NA; J: TRBJ2-2; CDR3: CASSSSSDTGELFF; DNA: TGTGCCAGCAGCTCTTCGTCGGACACCGGGGAGCTGTTTTTT
size: NA; V: TRBV6-6; D: TRBD1; J: TRBJ1-1; CDR3: CASSPPGTVANTEAFF; DNA: TGTGCCAGCAGCCCCCCCGGGACAGTAGCTAACACTGAAGCTTTCTTT
size: NA; V: TRBV11-1; D: TRBD2; J: TRBJ2-7; CDR3: CASSPRTSGEQYF; DNA: TGTGCCAGCAGCCCTCGGACTAGTGGCGAGCAGTACTTC
size: NA; V: TRBV5-1; D: TRBD2; J: TRBJ2-1; CDR3: CASSLPGGGSYNEQFF; DNA: TGCGCCAGCAGCTTGCCGGGGGGAGGGTCCTACAATGAGCAGTTCTTC
size: NA; V: TRBV7-3; D: NA; J: TRBJ2-3; CDR3: CASTVHSTDTQYF; DNA: TGTGCCAGCACCGTACACAGCACAGATACGCAGTATTTT
size: NA; V: TRBV10-3; D: TRBD2; J: TRBJ2-2; CDR3: CAISERGGNTGELFF; DNA: TGTGCCATCAGTGAGCGGGGGGGTAACACCGGGGAGCTGTTTTTT